A selection of T cell receptor beta chains follows, all from one sample in a study of cytotoxic CD8 clonotypes in ibrutinib-treated CLL. Method: immunoSEQ multiplex PCR; TCRdb's copy keeps in-frame clones and lacks some. The table has around 140,000 clones, 80% to 90% seen once. The sequencing used PBMCs, collected after 24 months of ibrutinib treatment. These receptors all stem from a human donor with chronic lymphocytic leukemia. CDR3s include the opening cysteine and the closing phenylalanine or tryptophan. Each record gives: clone size, D gene, J gene, V gene, CDR3 protein, CDR3 DNA. A D gene is named only where the DNA matches it firmly. Size tells how often a clone was seen (once, few, many) or the class of an expanded clone, and some rows leave it out.

.	.	TRBJ2-1	TRBV7-2	CASSLVWRSYNEQFF	TGTGCCAGCAGCTTAGTCTGGAGGTCCTACAATGAGCAGTTCTTC
.	TRBD1	TRBJ1-2	TRBV5-1	CASSPGDRPNYGYTF	TGCGCCAGCAGCCCGGGGGACAGACCAAACTATGGCTACACCTTC
.	.	TRBJ2-1	TRBV28	CASSLGGVGEQFF	TGTGCCAGCAGTTTAGGAGGGGTTGGTGAGCAGTTCTTC
.	TRBD2	TRBJ2-7	TRBV6-5	CASRIIAGGFEQYF	TGTGCCAGCAGAATAATAGCGGGAGGCTTCGAGCAGTACTTC
.	TRBD2	TRBJ2-1	TRBV7-2	CASTPWGGGRSEQFF	TGTGCCAGCACCCCTTGGGGGGGCGGGAGGAGTGAGCAGTTCTTC
.	.	TRBJ1-1	TRBV30	CAWSVQRGVGTEAFF	TGTGCCTGGAGTGTACAACGGGGGGTGGGCACTGAAGCTTTCTTT
.	.	TRBJ1-2	TRBV6-5	CASSYQGRDYGYTF	TGTGCCAGCAGTTACCAGGGGAGGGACTATGGCTACACCTTC
.	.	TRBJ1-1	TRBV27	CASSLGNGGMNTEAFF	TGTGCCAGCAGTTTAGGTAATGGAGGGATGAACACTGAAGCTTTCTTT
.	.	TRBJ2-1	TRBV29-1	CSVEEWDFGNSYNEQFF	TGCAGCGTTGAAGAATGGGATTTTGGGAACTCCTACAATGAGCAGTTCTTC
.	.	TRBJ2-7	TRBV27	CASRRRGAYEQYF	TGTGCCAGCCGCAGGAGGGGTGCCTACGAGCAGTACTTC
.	.	TRBJ1-1	TRBV6-5	CASTTIGLSTEAFF	TGTGCCAGCACTACAATAGGGTTGTCCACTGAAGCTTTCTTT
.	.	TRBJ2-2	TRBV27	CASSLVTGTGELFF	TGTGCCAGCAGTTTAGTGACCGGGACCGGGGAGCTGTTTTTT
.	.	TRBJ1-2	TRBV21-1	CASSPLIRPWDGYTF	TGTGCCAGCAGCCCCCTAATAAGGCCCTGGGATGGCTACACCTTC
.	.	TRBJ1-2	TRBV5-8	CASSSPGGARYGYTF	TGTGCCAGCAGCTCCCCGGGGGGGGCGCGCTATGGCTACACCTTC
.	.	TRBJ1-2	TRBV4-2	CASSLGGETNYGYTF	TGTGCCAGCAGCCTCGGGGGGGAAACTAACTATGGCTACACCTTC
.	.	TRBJ2-7	TRBV28	CASSLGGAVTYEQYF	TGTGCCAGCAGTTTGGGGGGAGCGGTTACCTACGAGCAGTACTTC
.	.	TRBJ1-1	TRBV5-1	CASTGKNTEAFF	TGCGCCAGCACCGGGAAAAACACTGAAGCTTTCTTT
.	.	TRBJ2-7	TRBV5-1	CASSFSGIGYEQYF	TGCGCCAGTTCATTTTCCGGCATAGGCTACGAGCAGTACTTC
.	.	TRBJ1-1	TRBV5-1	CASSFQPAPGREAFF	TGCGCCAGCAGCTTTCAGCCAGCCCCGGGTAGAGAAGCTTTCTTT
.	TRBD1	TRBJ2-7	TRBV7-3	CASSPTSGQGYEQYF	TGTGCCAGCAGCCCCACATCGGGACAGGGCTACGAGCAGTACTTC
.	.	TRBJ2-1	TRBV19	CASSSPSAESYNEQFF	TGTGCCAGTAGTTCCCCCAGCGCGGAGTCCTACAATGAGCAGTTCTTC
.	.	TRBJ2-3	TRBV7-2	CASSLDIALSDTQYF	TGTGCCAGCAGCTTAGATATCGCGCTAAGCGATACGCAGTATTTT
.	TRBD2	TRBJ2-5	TRBV2	CASSDLGLAGGQQETQYF	TGTGCCAGCAGTGATCTCGGACTAGCGGGGGGGCAGCAAGAGACCCAGTACTTC
few	.	TRBJ1-6	TRBV5-6	CASSRRQLYNSPLHF	TGTGCCAGCAGCAGAAGACAGCTCTATAATTCACCCCTCCACTTT
.	TRBD1	TRBJ2-2	TRBV19	CASSMTGAPGELFF	TGTGCCAGTAGTATGACAGGGGCCCCCGGGGAGCTGTTTTTT
.	.	TRBJ2-7	TRBV27	CASSLRGATYEQYF	TGTGCCAGCAGTTTACGGGGGGCCACCTACGAGCAGTACTTC
.	TRBD2	TRBJ2-7	TRBV28	CASSLGLAGGLEQYF	TGTGCCAGCAGTTTAGGGCTAGCGGGAGGGCTCGAGCAGTACTTC
.	TRBD1	TRBJ1-1	TRBV7-2	CASSFDRGKSLFPSGAFF	TGTGCCAGCAGCTTCGACAGGGGGAAATCCCTGTTCCCTTCAGGAGCTTTCTTT
.	.	TRBJ1-2	TRBV28	CASLGAINYGYTF	TGTGCCAGTCTGGGCGCCATTAACTATGGCTACACCTTC
.	.	TRBJ2-1	TRBV20-1	CSASVMEEQFF	TGCAGTGCTAGTGTCATGGAGGAGCAGTTCTTC
.	TRBD2	TRBJ2-1	TRBV7-3	CASSLGLAGRSSYNEQFF	TGTGCCAGCAGCTTGGGTCTAGCGGGGCGGAGCTCCTACAATGAGCAGTTCTTC
.	TRBD2	TRBJ2-3	TRBV5-1	CASSPENRGGTDTQYF	TGCGCCAGCAGCCCCGAGAACCGGGGGGGCACAGATACGCAGTATTTT
many	.	TRBJ1-3	TRBV7-9	CASSQGSGNTIYF	TGTGCCAGCAGCCAGGGTTCGGGAAACACCATATATTTT
.	.	TRBJ1-5	TRBV19	CASSRTDRQPQHF	TGTGCCAGTAGTAGAACCGACCGGCAGCCCCAGCATTTT
.	.	TRBJ2-3	TRBV7-2	CASSWDSPRGDTQYF	TGTGCCAGCAGCTGGGATTCCCCAAGAGGAGATACGCAGTATTTT
.	TRBD2	TRBJ2-2	TRBV28	CASSLKEVWAGGWTGELFF	TGTGCCAGCAGTTTAAAAGAGGTCTGGGCGGGAGGTTGGACCGGGGAGCTGTTTTTT
few	TRBD2	TRBJ2-2	TRBV30	CAWTSSGLAGGTGELFF	TGTGCCTGGACATCGTCTGGGCTAGCGGGGGGAACCGGGGAGCTGTTTTTT
once	.	TRBJ2-6	TRBV5-1	CASSSTVFRRRSGANVLTF	TGCGCCAGCAGCTCAACCGTTTTTAGGAGACGCTCTGGGGCCAACGTCCTGACTTTC
.	.	TRBJ1-2	TRBV28	CASSPGVGYGYTF	TGTGCCAGCAGCCCAGGGGTTGGCTATGGCTACACCTTC
few	.	TRBJ1-6	TRBV7-2	CASSSSGGREGAPLHF	TGTGCCAGCAGCTCCTCCGGCGGCAGGGAGGGGGCACCCCTCCACTTT
.	TRBD2	TRBJ2-3	TRBV14	CASSQVAGDTQYF	TGTGCCAGCAGCCAAGTAGCGGGAGATACGCAGTATTTT
.	TRBD2	TRBJ2-7	TRBV6-6	CASSSGRPPYEQYF	TGTGCCAGCAGTAGCGGGAGACCCCCCTACGAGCAGTACTTC
.	.	TRBJ2-3	TRBV10-3	CAIGGQPTDTQYF	TGTGCCATAGGGGGACAACCCACAGATACGCAGTATTTT
.	.	TRBJ2-7	TRBV2	CASIRRTSYEQYF	TGTGCCAGCATAAGACGGACCTCCTACGAGCAGTACTTC
.	.	TRBJ1-1	TRBV30	CAWRRQNTEAFF	TGTGCCTGGAGGCGACAGAACACTGAAGCTTTCTTT